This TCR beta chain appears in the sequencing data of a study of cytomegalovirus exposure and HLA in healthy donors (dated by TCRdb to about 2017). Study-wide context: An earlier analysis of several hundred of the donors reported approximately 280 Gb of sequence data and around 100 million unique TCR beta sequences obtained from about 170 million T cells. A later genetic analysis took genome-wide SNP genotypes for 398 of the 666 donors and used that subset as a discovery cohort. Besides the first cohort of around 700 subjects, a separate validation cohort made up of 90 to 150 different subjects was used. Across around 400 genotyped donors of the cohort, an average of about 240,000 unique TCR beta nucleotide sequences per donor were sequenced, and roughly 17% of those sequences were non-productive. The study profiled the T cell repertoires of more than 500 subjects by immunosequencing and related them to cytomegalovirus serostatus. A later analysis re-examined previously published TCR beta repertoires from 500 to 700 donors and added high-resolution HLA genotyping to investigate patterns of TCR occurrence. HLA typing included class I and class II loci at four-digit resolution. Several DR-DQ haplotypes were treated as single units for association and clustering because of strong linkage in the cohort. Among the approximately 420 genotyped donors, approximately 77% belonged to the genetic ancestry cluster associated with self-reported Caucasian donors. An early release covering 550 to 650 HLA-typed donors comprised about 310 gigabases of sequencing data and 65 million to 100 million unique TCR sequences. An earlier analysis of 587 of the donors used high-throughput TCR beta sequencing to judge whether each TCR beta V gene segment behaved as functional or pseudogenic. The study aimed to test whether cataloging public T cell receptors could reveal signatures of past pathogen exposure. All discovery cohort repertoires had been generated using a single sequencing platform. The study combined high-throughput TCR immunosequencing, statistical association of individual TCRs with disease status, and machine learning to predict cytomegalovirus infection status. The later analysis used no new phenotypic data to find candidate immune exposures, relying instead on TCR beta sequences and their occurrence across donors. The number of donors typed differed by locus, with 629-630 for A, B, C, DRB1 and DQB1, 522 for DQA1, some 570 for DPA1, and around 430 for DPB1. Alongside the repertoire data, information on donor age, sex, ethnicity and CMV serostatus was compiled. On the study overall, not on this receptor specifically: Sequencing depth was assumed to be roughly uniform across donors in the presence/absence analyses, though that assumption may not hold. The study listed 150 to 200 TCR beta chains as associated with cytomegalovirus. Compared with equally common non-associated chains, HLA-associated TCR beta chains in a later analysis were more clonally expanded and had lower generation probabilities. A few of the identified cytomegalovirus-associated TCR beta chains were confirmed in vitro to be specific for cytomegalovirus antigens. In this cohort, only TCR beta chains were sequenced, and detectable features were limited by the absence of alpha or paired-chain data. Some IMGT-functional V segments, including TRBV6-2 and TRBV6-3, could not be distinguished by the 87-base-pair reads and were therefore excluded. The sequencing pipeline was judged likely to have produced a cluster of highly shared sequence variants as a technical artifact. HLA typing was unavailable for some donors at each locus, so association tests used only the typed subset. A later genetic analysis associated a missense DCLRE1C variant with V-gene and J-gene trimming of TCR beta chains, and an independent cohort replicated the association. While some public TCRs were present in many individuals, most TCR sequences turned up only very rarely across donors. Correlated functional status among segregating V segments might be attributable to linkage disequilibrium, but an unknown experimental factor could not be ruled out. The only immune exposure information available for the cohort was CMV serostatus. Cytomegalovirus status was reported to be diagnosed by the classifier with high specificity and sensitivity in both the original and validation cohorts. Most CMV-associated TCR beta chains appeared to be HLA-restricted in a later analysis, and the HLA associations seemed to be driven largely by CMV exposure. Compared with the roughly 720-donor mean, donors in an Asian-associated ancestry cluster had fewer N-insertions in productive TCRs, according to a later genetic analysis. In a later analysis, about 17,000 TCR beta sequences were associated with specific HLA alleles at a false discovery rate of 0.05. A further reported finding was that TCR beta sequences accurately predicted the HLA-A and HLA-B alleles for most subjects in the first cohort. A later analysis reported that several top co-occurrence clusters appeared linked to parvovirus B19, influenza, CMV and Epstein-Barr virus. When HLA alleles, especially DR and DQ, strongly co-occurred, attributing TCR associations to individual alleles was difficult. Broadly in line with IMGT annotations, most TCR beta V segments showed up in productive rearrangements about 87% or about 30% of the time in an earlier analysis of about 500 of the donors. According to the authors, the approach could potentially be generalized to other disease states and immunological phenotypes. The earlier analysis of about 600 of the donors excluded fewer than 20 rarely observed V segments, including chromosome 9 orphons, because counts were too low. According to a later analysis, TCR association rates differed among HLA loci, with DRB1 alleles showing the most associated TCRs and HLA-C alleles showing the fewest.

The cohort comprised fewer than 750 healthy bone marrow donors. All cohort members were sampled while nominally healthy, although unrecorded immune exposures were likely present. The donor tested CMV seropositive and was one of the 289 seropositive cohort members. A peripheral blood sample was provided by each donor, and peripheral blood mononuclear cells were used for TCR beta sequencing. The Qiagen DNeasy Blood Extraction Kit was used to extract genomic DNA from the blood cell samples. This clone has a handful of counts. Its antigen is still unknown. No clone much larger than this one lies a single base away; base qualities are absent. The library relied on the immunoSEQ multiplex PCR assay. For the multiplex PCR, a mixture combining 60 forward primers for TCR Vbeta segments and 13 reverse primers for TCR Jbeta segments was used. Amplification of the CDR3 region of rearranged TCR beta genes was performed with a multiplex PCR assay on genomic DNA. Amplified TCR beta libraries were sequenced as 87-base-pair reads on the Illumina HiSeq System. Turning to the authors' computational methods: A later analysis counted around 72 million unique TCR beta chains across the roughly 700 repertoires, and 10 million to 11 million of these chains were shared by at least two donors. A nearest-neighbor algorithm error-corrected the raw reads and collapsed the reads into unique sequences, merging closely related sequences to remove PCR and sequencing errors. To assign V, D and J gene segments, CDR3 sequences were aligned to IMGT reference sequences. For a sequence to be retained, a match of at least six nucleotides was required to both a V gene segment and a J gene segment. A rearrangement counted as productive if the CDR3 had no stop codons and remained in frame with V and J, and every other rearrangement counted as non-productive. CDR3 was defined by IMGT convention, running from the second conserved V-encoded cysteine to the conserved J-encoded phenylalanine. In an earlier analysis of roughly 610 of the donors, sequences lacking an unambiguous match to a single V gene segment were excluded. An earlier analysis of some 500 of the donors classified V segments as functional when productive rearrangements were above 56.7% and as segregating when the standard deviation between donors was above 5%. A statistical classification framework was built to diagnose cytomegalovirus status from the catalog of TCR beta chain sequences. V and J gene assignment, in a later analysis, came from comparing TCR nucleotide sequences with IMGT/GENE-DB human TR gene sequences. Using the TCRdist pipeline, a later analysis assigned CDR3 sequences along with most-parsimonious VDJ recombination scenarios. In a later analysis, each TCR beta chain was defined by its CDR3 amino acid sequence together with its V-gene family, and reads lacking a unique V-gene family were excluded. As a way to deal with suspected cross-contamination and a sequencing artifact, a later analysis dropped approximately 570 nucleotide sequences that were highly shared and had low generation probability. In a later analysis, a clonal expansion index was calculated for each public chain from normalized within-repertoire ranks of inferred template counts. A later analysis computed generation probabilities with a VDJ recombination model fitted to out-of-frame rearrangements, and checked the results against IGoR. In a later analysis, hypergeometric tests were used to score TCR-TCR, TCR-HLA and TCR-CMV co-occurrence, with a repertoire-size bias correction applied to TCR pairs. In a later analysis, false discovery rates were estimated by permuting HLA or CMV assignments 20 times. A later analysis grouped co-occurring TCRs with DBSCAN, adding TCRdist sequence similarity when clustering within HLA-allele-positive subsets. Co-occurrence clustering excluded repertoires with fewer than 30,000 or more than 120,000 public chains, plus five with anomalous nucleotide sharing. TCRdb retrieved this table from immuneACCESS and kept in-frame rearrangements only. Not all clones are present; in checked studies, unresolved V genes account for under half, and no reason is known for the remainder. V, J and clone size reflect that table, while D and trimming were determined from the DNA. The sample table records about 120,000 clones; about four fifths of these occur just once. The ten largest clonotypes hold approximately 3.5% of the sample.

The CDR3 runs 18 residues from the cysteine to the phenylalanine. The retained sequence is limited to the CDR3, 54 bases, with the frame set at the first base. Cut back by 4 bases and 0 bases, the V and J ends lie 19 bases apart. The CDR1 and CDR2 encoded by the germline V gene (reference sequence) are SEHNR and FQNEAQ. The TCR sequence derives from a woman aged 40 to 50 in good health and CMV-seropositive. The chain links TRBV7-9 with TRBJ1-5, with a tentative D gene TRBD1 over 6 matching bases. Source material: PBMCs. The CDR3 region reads CASSWVGAGRYSNQPQHF. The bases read TGTGCCAGCAGCTGGGTGGGGGCAGGGCGATATAGCAATCAGCCCCAGCATTTT.